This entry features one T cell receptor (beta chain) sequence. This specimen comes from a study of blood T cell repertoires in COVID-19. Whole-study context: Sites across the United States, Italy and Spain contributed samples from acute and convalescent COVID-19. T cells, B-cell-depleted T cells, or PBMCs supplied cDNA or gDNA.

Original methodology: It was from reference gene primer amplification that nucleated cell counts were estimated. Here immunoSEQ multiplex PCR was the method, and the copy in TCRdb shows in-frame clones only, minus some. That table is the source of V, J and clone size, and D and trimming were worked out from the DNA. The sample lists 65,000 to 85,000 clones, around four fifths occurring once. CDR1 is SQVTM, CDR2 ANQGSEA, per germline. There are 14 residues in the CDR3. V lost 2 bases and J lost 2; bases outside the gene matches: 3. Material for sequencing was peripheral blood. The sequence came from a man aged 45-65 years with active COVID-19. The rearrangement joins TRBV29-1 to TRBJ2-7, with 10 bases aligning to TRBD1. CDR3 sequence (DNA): TGCAGCGTTGAATTGGGGACAGGGGCCTACGAGCAGTACTTC. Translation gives CSVELGTGAYEQYF.